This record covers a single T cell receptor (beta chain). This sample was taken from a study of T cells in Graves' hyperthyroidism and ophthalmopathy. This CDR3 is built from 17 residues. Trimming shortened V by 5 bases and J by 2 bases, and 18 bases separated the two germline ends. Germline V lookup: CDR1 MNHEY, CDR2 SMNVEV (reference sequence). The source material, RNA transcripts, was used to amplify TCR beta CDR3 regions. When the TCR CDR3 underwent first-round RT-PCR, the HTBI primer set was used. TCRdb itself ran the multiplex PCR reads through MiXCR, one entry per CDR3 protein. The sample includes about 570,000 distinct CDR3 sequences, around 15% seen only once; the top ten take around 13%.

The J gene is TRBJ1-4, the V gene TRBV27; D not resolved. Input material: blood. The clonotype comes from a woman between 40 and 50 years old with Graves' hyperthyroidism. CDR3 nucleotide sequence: TGTGCCAGCAGTGCCCTAACTAAGGGTGCGACTAATGAAAAACTGTTTTTT. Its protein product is CASSALTKGATNEKLFF.